This TCR beta chain stems from a study of graft-versus-host responses after intestinal transplantation. Study outcomes and limitations: Maximum circulating GvH clone levels tracked with early post-transplant HvG decreases.

Germline lookup yields CDR1 MGHRA and CDR2 YSYEKL. Between the trimmed V and J ends, which lost 5 bases and 3 bases, there was a span of 11 bases. This CDR3 spans 13 amino acids. As for this clone: Antigen unknown.

Assay: immunoSEQ multiplex PCR; the TCRdb copy retains only in-frame clones and omits some. Of around 30,000 clones in the sample, 85% to 95% are singletons; the top ten hold 0.72%. The source material was PBMCs, sampled approximately ten weeks after intestinal transplant. V usage is TRBV4-1 and J usage is TRBJ2-7; no definite D call. The sequence was obtained from a human patient who received an intestinal transplant, so some T cells may come from the graft donor. CDR3 DNA: TGCGCCAGCAGCTGGGCCTTAGGCTACGAGCAGTACTTC. Its translation is CASSWALGYEQYF.